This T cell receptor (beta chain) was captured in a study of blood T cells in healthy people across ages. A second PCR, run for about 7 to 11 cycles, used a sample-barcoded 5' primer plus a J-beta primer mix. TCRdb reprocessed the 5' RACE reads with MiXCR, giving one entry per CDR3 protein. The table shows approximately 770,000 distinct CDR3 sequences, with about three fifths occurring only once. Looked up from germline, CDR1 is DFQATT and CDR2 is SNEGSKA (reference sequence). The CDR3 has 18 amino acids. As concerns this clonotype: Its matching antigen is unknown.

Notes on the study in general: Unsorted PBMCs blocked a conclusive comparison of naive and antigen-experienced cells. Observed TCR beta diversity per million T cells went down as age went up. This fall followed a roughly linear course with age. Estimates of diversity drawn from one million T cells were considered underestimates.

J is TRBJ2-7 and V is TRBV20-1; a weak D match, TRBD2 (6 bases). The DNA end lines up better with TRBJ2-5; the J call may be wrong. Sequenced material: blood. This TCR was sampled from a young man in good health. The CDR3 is CSASPYPSGREEGETQYF. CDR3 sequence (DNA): TGCAGTGCTTCCCCATACCCCTCGGGCAGGGAGGAGGGAGAGACCCAGTACTTC.